The rows below give T cell receptor beta chains drawn from one sample of a study of long-term antiretroviral therapy in people with HIV. Generated by immunoSEQ multiplex PCR, the TCRdb table keeps only in-frame clones and is missing some. The sample has roughly 20,000 clones; 85% are singletons. The specimen was unsorted PBMCs, collected 4 years after starting antiretroviral therapy. The receptors were gathered from a man between 18 and 29 years old with HIV. CDR3s include the opening cysteine and the closing phenylalanine or tryptophan. Each record gives: CDR3 protein, CDR3 DNA, J gene, clone size, D gene, V gene. A D gene is named only where the DNA matches it firmly. Not every row has a clone size; where given, it reads once, few, many or a size class.

CASSLAGVGNQPQHF TGTGCCAGCAGCTTAGCGGGGGTGGGCAATCAGCCCCAGCATTTT TRBJ1-5 few NA TRBV11-2
CASSESVAGATEQFF TGCGCCAGCAGTGAGTCAGTAGCGGGGGCGACTGAGCAGTTCTTC TRBJ2-1 few TRBD2 TRBV10-1
CASSLTQGTEQYF TGTGCCAGCAGCTTAACTCAGGGAACCGAGCAGTACTTC TRBJ2-7 NA NA TRBV7-2
CASSLHTGETEAFF TGTGCCAGCAGCCTACATACTGGGGAGACTGAAGCTTTCTTT TRBJ1-1 few NA TRBV4-2
CASSVDRRTEAFF TGTGCCAGCAGCGTAGACAGACGCACTGAAGCTTTCTTT TRBJ1-1 NA NA TRBV9
CASSLGLAGYNTDTQYF TGTGCCAGCAGCTTAGGTCTAGCGGGATACAACACAGATACGCAGTATTTT TRBJ2-3 NA TRBD2 TRBV7-2
CASRGNRAFYEGYTF TGCGCCAGCAGGGGGAACAGAGCATTCTATGAGGGCTACACCTTC TRBJ1-2 NA NA TRBV5-1
CASSLIAAGFYNEQFF TGTGCCAGCAGCTTAATAGCGGCCGGATTTTACAATGAGCAGTTCTTC TRBJ2-1 NA NA TRBV7-3
CASSPPRGEQFF TGTGCCAGCAGTCCCCCTCGGGGGGAGCAGTTCTTC TRBJ2-1 NA NA TRBV27
CASSLGGGPSTDTQYF TGTGCCAGCAGCTTAGGGGGTGGTCCTAGCACAGATACGCAGTATTTT TRBJ2-3 once NA TRBV7-3
CASSIDRWTEAFF TGTGCCAGTAGTATAGATCGTTGGACTGAAGCTTTCTTT TRBJ1-1 once NA TRBV19
CASSLYREGRTEAFF TGTGCCAGCAGTTTATACAGGGAAGGAAGAACTGAAGCTTTCTTT TRBJ1-1 NA NA TRBV27
CSATYRDYTF TGCAGTGCTACCTACAGGGACTACACCTTC TRBJ1-2 NA NA TRBV20-1
CASSHYSGGEDTQYF TGTGCCAGCAGCCACTATAGCGGGGGGGAAGATACGCAGTATTTT TRBJ2-3 NA TRBD2 TRBV9
CASSLQGRPGSGNTIYF TGTGCCAGCAGCTTACAAGGTCGGCCAGGGTCTGGAAACACCATATATTTT TRBJ1-3 NA NA TRBV7-8
CASSLGSGGSYEQYF TGTGCCAGCAGTTTGGGGTCTGGGGGGTCCTACGAGCAGTACTTC TRBJ2-7 NA NA TRBV27
CASSFYTGELFF TGTGCCAGCAGCTTTTACACCGGGGAGCTGTTTTTT TRBJ2-2 few NA TRBV7-2
CASSPGTSRNNEQFF TGTGCTAGCAGCCCCGGGACTAGTCGAAACAATGAGCAGTTCTTC TRBJ2-1 NA TRBD2 TRBV7-7